This T cell receptor (beta chain) was sequenced during a study of blood T cell repertoires in COVID-19. CDR1 is SGHDT, CDR2 YYEEEE, per germline. V was shortened by 4 bases and J by 13 bases, with 17 bases between the two germline ends. There are 13 residues in the CDR3. Under the authors' procedure: Reference gene primer amplification gave estimated nucleated cell counts. The protocol was immunoSEQ multiplex PCR, while the TCRdb copy is restricted to in-frame clones and leaves out a portion. V and J calls and clone size are given by that table; D and trimming were obtained from the DNA. The sample has 250,000 or so clones, 70% to 90% seen once. Exposed enrollees had met someone with a PCR-confirmed or clinician-diagnosed COVID-19 case at some point within the 2 weeks before study entry.

This sequence joins TRBV5-6 and TRBJ1-4; TRBD1 is a possible D gene (5 bases). The sample taken for sequencing was PBMCs or T cells enriched from blood (not recorded which). This clonotype was sampled from a woman aged 45 to 65 who had been exposed to COVID-19. CDR3 sequence reads: CASSLTGPEGLFF. The CDR3 DNA reads as TGTGCCAGCAGCCTAACAGGTCCGGAGGGACTGTTTTTT.